This T cell receptor (beta chain) was found in a study of neurological immune-mediated disorders (dated by TCRdb to the late 2010s). At the level of the whole study: Among the approximately 35 multiple sclerosis patients, relapsing-remitting MS was present in approximately 31 and secondary progressive MS was present in 3. The study compared peripheral blood TCR-beta repertoires of HTLV-I-associated myelopathy (HAM/TSP) patients, multiple sclerosis patients and healthy controls using UMI-based sequencing. The approximately 110 TCR-beta libraries covered PBMC samples along with longitudinal samples, technical triplicates, and paired sorted CD4+ and CD8+ T-cell subsets. The cohort was made up of 68 subjects, consisting of 15 or so HAM/TSP patients, 34 multiple sclerosis patients and 20 healthy controls.

At least ten counts were recorded for this clonotype. Its specific antigen is unknown. No base quality information exists; no much larger clone differs at one position. What the study reported, not specific to this receptor: The highest TCR clonal expansion was observed in HAM/TSP patients, whereas the lowest was observed in MS patients, even when compared with healthy controls. In a phylogenetic analysis, the repertoires of 18 out of 34 MS patients fell into a single cluster of related CDR3 sequences, pointing to a possible signature at the repertoire level. No identical CDR3 amino acid sequences were found to be shared among expanded clones across subjects, suggesting that TCR-beta repertoires were private in all groups. The MS cluster showed no association with clinical or MRI features, and the authors stated that larger cohorts are needed.

For the sorted-subset TCR libraries, the starting material was roughly 1 million sorted CD4+ or CD8+ T cells. The multiple sclerosis patients were enrolled in a US clinical protocol that evaluated disease progression with magnetic resonance imaging. Peripheral blood was subjected to Ficoll-Hypaque density gradient centrifugation to isolate PBMCs, which were then cryopreserved in liquid nitrogen. The study also sequenced paired sorted CD4+ and CD8+ subsets from healthy controls, HAM/TSP patients and MS patients. To synthesize cDNA, template-switch 5'RACE was performed with a primer carrying a 10-nucleotide random unique molecular identifier so that each TCR transcript was tagged. Over 170 million TCR-beta sequences, covering 15-18 subjects, were produced in each sequencing run. The RNeasy kit was used to extract total RNA. Using the KAPA Real-time Library Amplification kit, TCR-beta VDJ regions were amplified with primers for the TCR constant region and the 5'RACE anchor. A first PCR added sample indexes and Illumina adaptors, after which a second PCR increased the library yield. The roughly 650 bp TCR product was size-selected on a 2% E-gel SizeSelection system after Ampure bead purification. Before pooling, library quality was checked on a Bioanalyzer, concentration was measured with Qubit, and libraries were quantified with the Kapa Library Quantification kit. Libraries were sequenced paired-end 2 x 150 bp on an Illumina HiSeq 2500. To increase sequence diversity, about 25-31% phiX was spiked into each library pool. Per the original workflow: The UMI-based MiGEC pipeline processed quality-filtered reads and removed over 80% of raw TCR sequences during error correction. IMGT germline references were used for aligning VDJ genes, and each clonotype was defined as a unique CDR3 amino acid sequence together with its V-J genes. Clonal expansion, Shannon diversity, and CDR3 relatedness (CalcPairwiseDistances, ClusterSamples) were evaluated with VDJtools, and phylogenetic trees were built with CLCbio workbench. Expanded clones were defined as having at least 8 unique UMIs, based on coefficient-of-variation modelling across technical triplicates. TCRdb reworked the public reads: Q25 trimming with fastp, MiXCR clone assembly, productive beta chains retained. Entries that share a CDR3 protein sequence are merged under the most common genes and DNA. The V and J calls here are based on TCRdb, not the publication. In this sample the table shows 55,000 or so distinct CDR3 sequences, 4% of which occur a single time. Of the sample, roughly 2% falls within the top ten clones.

The CDR3 measures 15 amino acids from cysteine to phenylalanine. CDR3 DNA is the only sequence kept; it has 45 bases, read in frame from the first base. V and J lose 7 bases and 0 bases, and a span of 13 bases separates them. From the germline V gene, CDR1 is MNHNS and CDR2 is SASEGT. The chain was built from TRBV6-1 and TRBJ1-3, and possibly TRBD1, on 6 matching bases. Sequencing was carried out using CD4+ T cells from blood. This receptor was identified in a woman in her thirties or forties with multiple sclerosis. The CDR3 corresponds to CASTPQDSSGNTIYF. The base sequence is TGTGCCAGCACCCCCCAGGACAGCTCTGGAAACACCATATATTTT.